This T cell receptor (beta chain) comes out of a study of blood T cells in healthy people across ages. The CDR3 sequence is 14 residues long. Trimming took 5 bases from V and 10 from J; bases not matched to a gene: 8. Germline CDR1 is MNHEY and CDR2 is SVGAGI. PCR was performed a second time for 7 to 11 cycles using a sample-barcoded 5' primer and a J-beta primer mix. TCRdb itself ran the 5' RACE reads through MiXCR, one entry per CDR3 protein. The repertoire has roughly 800,000 distinct CDR3 sequences, more than 25% of them found once; the top ten carry 3%. This sample was shared with a second study, whose subject was T cells of mothers and their children. This second report adds: The study sampled three healthy Caucasian mothers and their six children.

The sequenced sample was blood. This TCR was sampled from a boy aged 5-17 years in good health. The rearrangement links TRBV6-5 to TRBJ1-4; 9 nucleotides match TRBD1. This CDR3 is CASSRDRAPGKLFF. The CDR3 coding sequence is TGTGCCAGCAGTCGGGACAGGGCGCCCGGAAAACTGTTTTTT.